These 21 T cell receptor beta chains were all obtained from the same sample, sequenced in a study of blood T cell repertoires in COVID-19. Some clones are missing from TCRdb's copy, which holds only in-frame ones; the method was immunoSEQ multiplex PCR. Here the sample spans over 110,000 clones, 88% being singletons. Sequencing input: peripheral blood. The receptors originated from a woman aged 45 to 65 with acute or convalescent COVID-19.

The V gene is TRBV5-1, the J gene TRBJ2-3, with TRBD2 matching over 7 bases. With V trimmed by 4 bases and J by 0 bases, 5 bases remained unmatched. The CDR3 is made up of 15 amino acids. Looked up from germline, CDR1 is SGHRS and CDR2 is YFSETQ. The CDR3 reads CASSGSGASTDTQYF. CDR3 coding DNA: TGCGCCAGCAGCGGAAGCGGGGCTAGCACAGATACGCAGTATTTT.

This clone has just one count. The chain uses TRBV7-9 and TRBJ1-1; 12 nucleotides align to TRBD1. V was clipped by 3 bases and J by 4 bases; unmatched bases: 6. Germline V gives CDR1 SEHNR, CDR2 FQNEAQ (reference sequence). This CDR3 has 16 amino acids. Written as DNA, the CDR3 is TGTGCCAGCAGCTTGGGACAGGGGGCGCGGGGCACTGAAGCTTTCTTT. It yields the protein CASSLGQGARGTEAFF.

For the CDR3, the DNA is TGTGCCAGCAGTTACTCGTTCAGAAATGAAAAACTGTTTTTT. Its protein product is CASSYSFRNEKLFF. The gene calls are TRBV6-5 and TRBJ1-4; unclear D gene. Germline loops: CDR1 MNHEY, CDR2 SVGAGI. CDR3 length equals 14 residues. Trimming took off 0 bases at V and 5 bases at J, with 7 bases between the two ends.

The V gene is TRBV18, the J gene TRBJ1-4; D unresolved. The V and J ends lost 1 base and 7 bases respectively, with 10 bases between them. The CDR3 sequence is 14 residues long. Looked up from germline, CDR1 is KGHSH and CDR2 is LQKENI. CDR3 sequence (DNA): TGTGCCAGCTCACCACGGGCTTTGGGTGAAAAACTGTTTTTT. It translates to CASSPRALGEKLFF.

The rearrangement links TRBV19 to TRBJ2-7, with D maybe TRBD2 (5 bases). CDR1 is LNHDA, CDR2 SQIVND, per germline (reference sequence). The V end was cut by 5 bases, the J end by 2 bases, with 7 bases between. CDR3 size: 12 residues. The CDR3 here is CASSAGTYEQYF. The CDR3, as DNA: TGTGCCAGTAGTGCCGGGACCTACGAGCAGTACTTC.

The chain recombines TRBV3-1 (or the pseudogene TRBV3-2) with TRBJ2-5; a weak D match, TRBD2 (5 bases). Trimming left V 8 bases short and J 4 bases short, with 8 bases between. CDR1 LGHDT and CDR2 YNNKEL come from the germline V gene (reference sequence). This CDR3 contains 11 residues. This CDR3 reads CASSGRETQYF. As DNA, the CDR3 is TGTGCCAGCTCGGGGAGAGAGACCCAGTACTTC.

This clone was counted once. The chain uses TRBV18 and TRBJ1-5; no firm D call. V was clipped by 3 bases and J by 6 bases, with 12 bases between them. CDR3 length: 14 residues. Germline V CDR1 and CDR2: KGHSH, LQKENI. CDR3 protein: CASSPDGEGQPQHF. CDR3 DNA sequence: TGTGCCAGCTCACCGGACGGGGAGGGTCAGCCCCAGCATTTT.

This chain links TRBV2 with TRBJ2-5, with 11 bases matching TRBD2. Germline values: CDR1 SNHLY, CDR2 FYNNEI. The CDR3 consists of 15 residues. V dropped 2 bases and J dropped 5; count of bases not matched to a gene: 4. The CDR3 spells CASSELAGGGETQYF. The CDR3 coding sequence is TGTGCCAGCAGTGAACTAGCGGGAGGCGGGGAGACCCAGTACTTC.

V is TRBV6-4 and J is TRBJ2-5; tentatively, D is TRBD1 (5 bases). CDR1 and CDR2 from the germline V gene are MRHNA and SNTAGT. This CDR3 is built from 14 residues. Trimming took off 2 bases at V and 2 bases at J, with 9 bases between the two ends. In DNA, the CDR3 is TGTGCCAGCAGTGACGGGCCAGGGCAAGAGACCCAGTACTTC. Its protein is CASSDGPGQETQYF.

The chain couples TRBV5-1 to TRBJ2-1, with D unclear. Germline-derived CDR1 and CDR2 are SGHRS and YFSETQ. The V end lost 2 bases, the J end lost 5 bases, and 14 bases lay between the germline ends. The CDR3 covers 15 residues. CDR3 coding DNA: TGCGCCAGCAGCTTAGTTGTGACTTCAAACAATGAGCAGTTCTTC. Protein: CASSLVVTSNNEQFF.

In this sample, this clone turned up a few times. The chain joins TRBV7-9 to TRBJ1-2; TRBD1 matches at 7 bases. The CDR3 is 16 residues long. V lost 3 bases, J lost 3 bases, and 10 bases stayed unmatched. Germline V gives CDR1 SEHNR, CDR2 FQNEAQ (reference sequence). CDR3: CASSLGTGTDHYGYTF. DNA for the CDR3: TGTGCCAGCAGCTTGGGGACCGGGACAGACCACTATGGCTACACCTTC.

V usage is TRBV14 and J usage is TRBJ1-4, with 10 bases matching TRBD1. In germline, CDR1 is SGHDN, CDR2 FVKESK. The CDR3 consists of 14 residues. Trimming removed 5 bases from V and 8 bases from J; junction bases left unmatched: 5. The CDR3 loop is CASSFPGQGEKLFF. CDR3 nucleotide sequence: TGTGCCAGCAGCTTTCCGGGACAGGGGGAAAAACTGTTTTTT.

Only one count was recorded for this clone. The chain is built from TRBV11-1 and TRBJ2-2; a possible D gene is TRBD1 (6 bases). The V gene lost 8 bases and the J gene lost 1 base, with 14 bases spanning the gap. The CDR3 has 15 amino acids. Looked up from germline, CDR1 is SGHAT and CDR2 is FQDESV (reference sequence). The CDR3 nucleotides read TGTGCCAGCTCCCGTCGGGACAAGAACACCGGGGAGCTGTTTTTT. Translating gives CASSRRDKNTGELFF.

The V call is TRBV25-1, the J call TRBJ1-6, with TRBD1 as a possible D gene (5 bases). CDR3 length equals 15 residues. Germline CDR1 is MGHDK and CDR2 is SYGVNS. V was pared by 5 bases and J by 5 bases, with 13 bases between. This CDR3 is CASSPLDRNNSPLHF. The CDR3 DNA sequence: TGTGCCAGCAGTCCTCTTGACAGAAATAATTCACCCCTCCACTTT.

In DNA, the CDR3 is TGTGCCAGTAGTTCCCTGGGTACAGGGAAAGAGACCCAGTACTTC. Translated: CASSSLGTGKETQYF. This chain joins TRBV19 and TRBJ2-5; TRBD1 is a possible D gene (6 bases). Germline CDR1 reads LNHDA; CDR2 reads SQIVND (reference sequence). The CDR3 runs to 15 residues. The V and J ends lost 5 bases and 3 bases respectively, with 16 bases between them.

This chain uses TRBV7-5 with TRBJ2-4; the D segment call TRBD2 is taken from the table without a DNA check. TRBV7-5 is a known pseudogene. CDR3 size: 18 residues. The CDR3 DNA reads TGTGCCAGAAGCTTCCGGCTAGCGGGGGAGGGATCCAAAAACATTCAGTACTTC. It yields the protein CARSFRLAGEGSKNIQYF.

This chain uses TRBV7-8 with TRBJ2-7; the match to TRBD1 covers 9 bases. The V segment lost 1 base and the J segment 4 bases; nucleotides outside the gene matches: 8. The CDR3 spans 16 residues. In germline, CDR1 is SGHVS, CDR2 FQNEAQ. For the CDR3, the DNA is TGTGCCAGCAGCTTAGAAGTACCAGACAGGGGGTACGAGCAGTACTTC. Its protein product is CASSLEVPDRGYEQYF.

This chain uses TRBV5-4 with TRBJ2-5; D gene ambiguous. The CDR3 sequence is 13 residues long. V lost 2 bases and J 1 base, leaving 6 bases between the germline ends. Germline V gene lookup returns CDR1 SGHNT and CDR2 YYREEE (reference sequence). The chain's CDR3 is CASSLISQETQYF. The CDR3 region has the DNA TGTGCCAGCAGCTTAATCAGCCAAGAGACCCAGTACTTC.

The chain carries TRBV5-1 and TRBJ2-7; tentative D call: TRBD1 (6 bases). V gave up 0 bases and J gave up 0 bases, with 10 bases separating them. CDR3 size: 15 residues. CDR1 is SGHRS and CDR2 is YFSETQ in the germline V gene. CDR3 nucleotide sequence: TGCGCCAGCAGCTTGGGGACAGTTAGCTCCTACGAGCAGTACTTC. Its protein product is CASSLGTVSSYEQYF.

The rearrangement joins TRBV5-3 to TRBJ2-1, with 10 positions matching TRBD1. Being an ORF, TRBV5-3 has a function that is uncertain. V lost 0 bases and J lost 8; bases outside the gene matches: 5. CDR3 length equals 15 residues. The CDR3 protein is CARSLVGTGVYEQFF. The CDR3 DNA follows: TGTGCCAGAAGCTTGGTAGGGACAGGGGTATATGAGCAGTTCTTC.

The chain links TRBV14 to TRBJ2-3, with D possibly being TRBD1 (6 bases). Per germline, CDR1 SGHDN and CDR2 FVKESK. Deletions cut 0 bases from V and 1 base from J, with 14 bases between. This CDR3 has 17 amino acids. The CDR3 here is CASSQDPWGHGTDTQYF. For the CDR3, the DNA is TGTGCCAGCAGCCAAGATCCATGGGGGCACGGCACAGATACGCAGTATTTT.